Below, one T cell receptor (beta chain) is given with its context. This sample is part of a study of cytomegalovirus exposure and HLA in healthy donors. Germline CDR1 reads SGHTS; CDR2 reads YDEGEE. This CDR3 spans 15 amino acids. The V segment lost 4 bases and the J segment 6 bases; nucleotides outside the gene matches: 7. Sequencing used immunoSEQ multiplex PCR; TCRdb keeps in-frame clones, though not all of them. The sample contains 55,000 to 75,000 clones, approximately 93% of which appear only once. The sequenced sample consisted of PBMCs. This chain connects TRBV5-8 to TRBJ2-2; 9 nucleotides match TRBD1. The TCR was taken from a man younger than 35 in good health and CMV-seropositive. DNA of the CDR3: TGTGCCAGCAGCCTCGGGACAGGGATAGCCGGGGAGCTGTTTTTT. Translated, it gives CASSLGTGIAGELFF.